This TCR beta chain is from a study of blood T cell repertoires in COVID-19. Study details: Italy, Spain and the United States were the sources of the convalescent and acute COVID-19 samples.

CDR1 and CDR2 (germline): SEHNR, FQNEAQ (reference sequence). The V end lost 1 base, the J end lost 5 bases, and 8 bases lay between the germline ends. This CDR3 spans 13 amino acids. Some clones are missing from TCRdb's copy, which holds only in-frame ones; the method was immunoSEQ multiplex PCR. The table has tens of thousands of clones, roughly 89% seen once. The specimen was peripheral blood. The chain is built from TRBV7-9 and TRBJ2-5; perhaps TRBD1 as D (5 bases). The receptor was isolated from a man between 60 and 75 years old with active COVID-19. CDR3 DNA sequence: TGTGCCAGCAGCTTAGTCAGGGCGGAGACCCAGTACTTC. This codes for CASSLVRAETQYF.